What follows are 14 T cell receptor beta chains derived from one specimen sequenced in a study of identical twins. TCRdb passed the 5' RACE reads through MiXCR, listing each CDR3 protein once. The repertoire includes fewer than 250,000 distinct CDR3 sequences, about 16% of them detected once, and over 35% sits in the top ten. Separately, the same data were catalogued under a study of T cells expressing NK-cell markers.

What was sequenced was CD8+ T cells sorted from blood. The receptors were sampled from a woman aged 18-29 years in good health.

The chain has TRBV3-1 and TRBJ2-1; 8 bases match TRBD2. The CDR3 totals 16 residues. Looked up from germline, CDR1 is LGHDT and CDR2 is YNNKEL (reference sequence). With 0 bases clipped from V and 4 bases from J, the junction kept 5 bases outside the gene matches. This CDR3 reads CASSQELLAAYNEQFF. The DNA of the CDR3 is TGTGCCAGCAGCCAAGAACTACTAGCGGCTTACAATGAGCAGTTCTTC.

This clonotype was detected only a few times. The rearrangement links TRBV6-2 or TRBV6-3 to TRBJ2-1; D is uncertain. CDR3 length: 13 amino acids. V lost 4 bases, J lost 10 bases, and 14 bases lay in between. Germline V gene lookup returns CDR1 MNHEY and CDR2 SVGEGT. The chain's CDR3 is CASSSPRRMEQFF. The CDR3 DNA follows: TGTGCCAGCAGTTCACCGAGGCGAATGGAGCAGTTCTTC.

This clonotype turned up a few times. This chain links TRBV6-2 or TRBV6-3 with TRBJ2-1, with TRBD2 identical over 11 bases. Germline V gene data show CDR1 as MNHEY and CDR2 as SVGEGT. V lost 0 bases to trimming and J lost 7 bases; unmatched junction nucleotides: 8. This CDR3 is built from 17 residues. CDR3 DNA: TGTGCCAGCAGTTACTCCCTACTAGCGGGGGTCTGGAATGAGCAGTTCTTC. It yields the protein CASSYSLLAGVWNEQFF.

V usage is TRBV20-1 and J usage is TRBJ2-3; 10 nucleotides line up with TRBD2. This CDR3 is built from 18 residues. Germline assignment: CDR1 DFQATT and CDR2 SNEGSKA (reference sequence). V was clipped by 2 bases and J by 0 bases; unmatched bases: 11. The CDR3: CSARQTSGPYPSTDTQYF. In DNA form, the CDR3 reads TGCAGTGCTAGACAGACTAGCGGGCCATACCCTAGCACAGATACGCAGTATTTT.

The chain combines TRBV10-2 with TRBJ2-2; D is uncertain. This CDR3 is built from 16 residues. Germline lookup yields CDR1 WSHSY and CDR2 SAAADI. V was shortened by 0 bases and J by 5 bases, with 13 bases between the two germline ends. CDR3 sequence reads: CASSESSTPQTGELFF. The CDR3 DNA reads as TGCGCCAGCAGTGAGTCGTCCACCCCTCAAACCGGGGAGCTGTTTTTT.

This clonotype was picked up many times. This chain uses TRBV29-1 with TRBJ2-7, with 10 bases aligning to TRBD1. V lost 7 bases and J lost 3; bases outside the gene matches: 3. CDR3 size: 12 residues. Germline CDR1 reads SQVTM; CDR2 reads ANQGSEA. DNA of the CDR3: TGCAGCGCCCGGGACAGGGGCTACGAGCAGTACTTC. Translating it yields CSARDRGYEQYF.

The chain has TRBV9 and TRBJ1-4, with D unresolved. The CDR3 loop spans 15 amino acids. In germline, CDR1 is SGDLS, CDR2 YYNGEE. The V end lost 4 bases, the J end lost 7 bases, and 17 bases lay between the germline ends. CDR3 in DNA: TGTGCCAGCAGCCCCTCGGGTGCCGATGTTGAAAAACTGTTTTTT. Its translation: CASSPSGADVEKLFF.

The V gene is TRBV20-1, the J gene TRBJ2-7; TRBD1 matches 8 bases. This CDR3 spans 14 amino acids. The germline gives CDR1 DFQATT, CDR2 SNEGSKA (reference sequence). With 6 bases clipped from V and 5 bases from J, the junction kept 12 bases outside the gene matches. The CDR3 nucleotides read TGCAGTGCCTCCGAGGGACAGGCCCTCCACGAGCAGTACTTC. Its protein product is CSASEGQALHEQYF.

The J gene is TRBJ1-1, the V gene TRBV10-3; 7 bases agree with TRBD1. J was trimmed by 8 bases and V by 7 bases; bases with no gene match: 7. The CDR3 extends over 12 amino acids. Germline loops: CDR1 ENHRY, CDR2 SYGVKD. CDR3 loop: CAITDSRGEAFF. CDR3 nucleotide sequence: TGTGCCATCACGGACTCCAGGGGGGAAGCTTTCTTT.

This clonotype occurred a few times. The V gene is TRBV30, the J gene TRBJ1-1; D not resolved. V shed 4 bases and J shed 7 bases, with 13 bases lying between them. Looked up from germline, CDR1 is GTSNPN and CDR2 is SVGIG (reference sequence). The CDR3 loop spans 12 amino acids. The CDR3 is CAWTTDGYEAFF. The CDR3, as DNA: TGTGCCTGGACGACCGACGGCTATGAAGCTTTCTTT.

In its sample, this clonotype was seen a few times. This chain connects TRBV9 to TRBJ2-2; D remains ambiguous. Germline V gives CDR1 SGDLS, CDR2 YYNGEE. V gave up 2 bases and J gave up 4 bases, with 6 bases separating them. The CDR3 contains 13 residues. This chain's CDR3 is CASSVVTTGELFF. The CDR3 DNA follows: TGTGCCAGCAGCGTCGTCACCACCGGGGAGCTGTTTTTT.

J is TRBJ2-3 and V is TRBV5-6; possibly TRBD2 for D (6 bases). Looked up from germline, CDR1 is SGHDT and CDR2 is YYEEEE. This CDR3 has 14 amino acids. V lost 3 bases and J 0 bases, leaving 8 bases between the germline ends. CDR3 nucleotide sequence: TGTGCCAGCAGCTCGGGAGAAAGCACAGATACGCAGTATTTT. Residues: CASSSGESTDTQYF. Supplemented by reference TRBV5-6 and TRBJ2-3, the full variable domain reads DAGVTQSPTHLIKTRGQQVTLRCSPKSGHDTVSWYQQALGQGPQFIFQYYEEEERQRGNFPDRFSGHQFPNYSSELNVNALLLGDSALYLCASSSGESTDTQYFGPGTRLTVL.

This clonotype was recorded a few times. The chain uses TRBV29-1 and TRBJ2-6; no clear D. The CDR3 is made up of 17 amino acids. Germline lookup yields CDR1 SQVTM and CDR2 ANQGSEA. Trimming shortened V by 0 bases and J by 4 bases, and 16 bases separated the two germline ends. The CDR3 DNA reads as TGCAGCGTTGAAGATAGACAAGGGCCGGGCGGGGCCAACGTCCTGACTTTC. It codes for CSVEDRQGPGGANVLTF.

This clonotype was observed a few times. The chain has TRBV6-2 or TRBV6-3 and TRBJ2-7, with 10 bases matching TRBD1. The CDR3 covers 14 residues. J gave up 3 bases and V 5 bases, and 4 bases lay outside the gene matches. CDR1 and CDR2 from the germline V gene are MNHEY and SVGEGT. Here the CDR3 reads CASSLGQGNYEQYF. CDR3 nucleotide sequence: TGTGCCAGCAGTCTGGGACAGGGGAACTACGAGCAGTACTTC.